This TCR beta chain was observed in a study of post-analysis software for immune sequencing data. Study-level background: Patients with relapsing-remitting, secondary progressive and progressive-relapsing multiple sclerosis courses were all represented.

Unique molecular identifiers had been added to the TCR beta cDNA libraries. There were roughly 0.95 to 10 million T cells, and about 540,000 cDNA molecules came from them. Using its own MiXCR run on the PCR reads, TCRdb lists one record per CDR3 protein. The data hold 600,000 to 700,000 distinct CDR3 sequences, with 55% to 60% observed a single time. The sequenced sample was blood. The sequence was collected from a girl aged 2 to 9 with multiple sclerosis.

CDR3 sequence reads: CASIGTGTAYNEQFF. Here the CDR3 DNA reads TGCGCCAGCATCGGTACGGGGACAGCGTACAATGAGCAGTTCTTC. This chain uses TRBV10-2 with TRBJ2-1; TRBD1 aligns across 7 bases. The CDR3 consists of 15 residues. The V segment lost 7 bases and the J segment 4 bases; nucleotides outside the gene matches: 10. CDR1 and CDR2 from the germline V gene are WSHSY and SAAADI.